This T cell receptor (beta chain) originates from a study of cytomegalovirus exposure and HLA in healthy donors. About the research overall: As an earlier analysis found, 150 million to 200 million T cells yielded about 120 million unique TCR beta sequences.

The germline V gene encodes CDR1 SGHVS and CDR2 FQNEAQ. This CDR3 has 14 residues. Trimming took 4 bases from V and 7 from J, leaving 14 bases between them. Points from the study as a whole: CMV serostatus stood as the only immune exposure information on hand. Researchers catalogued about 160 TCR beta chains as cytomegalovirus-associated. Most TCR sequences showed up rarely, but some public TCRs showed up in many donors.

The PCR made use of 60 Vbeta and 13 Jbeta primers. TCRdb's table, derived via immunoSEQ multiplex PCR, lists solely in-frame clones and lacks some. Recorded here are roughly 120,000 clones; the top ten clones represent around 4%. As to this clone: Its antigen is unknown.

The TCR comes from a man in his late teens or twenties in good health and CMV-seronegative. The sample was PBMCs. The chain couples TRBV7-8 to TRBJ1-5, with a possible D match to TRBD1 (5 bases). CDR3: CASSSRGVGQPQHF. As DNA, the CDR3 is TGTGCCAGCAGCTCCCGGGGGGTCGGGCAGCCCCAGCATTTT.